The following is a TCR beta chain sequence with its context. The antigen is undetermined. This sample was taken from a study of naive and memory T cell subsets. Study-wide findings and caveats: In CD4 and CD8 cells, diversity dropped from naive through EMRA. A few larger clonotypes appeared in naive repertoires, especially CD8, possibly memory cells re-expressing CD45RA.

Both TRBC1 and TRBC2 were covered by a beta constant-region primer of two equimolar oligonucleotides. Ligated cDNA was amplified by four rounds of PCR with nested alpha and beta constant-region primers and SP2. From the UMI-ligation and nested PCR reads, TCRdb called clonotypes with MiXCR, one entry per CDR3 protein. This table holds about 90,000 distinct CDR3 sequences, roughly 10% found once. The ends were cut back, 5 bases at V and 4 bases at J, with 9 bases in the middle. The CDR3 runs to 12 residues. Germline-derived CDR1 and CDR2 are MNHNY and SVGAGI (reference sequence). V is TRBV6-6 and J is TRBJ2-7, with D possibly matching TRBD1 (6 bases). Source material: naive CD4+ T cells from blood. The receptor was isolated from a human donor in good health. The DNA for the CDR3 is TGTGCCAGCAGTCGACAGGATTACGAGCAGTACTTC. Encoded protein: CASSRQDYEQYF.